The sequence of this TCR beta chain was determined in a study of T cells in Graves' hyperthyroidism and ophthalmopathy. Study-wide points: Model output signaled ophthalmopathy a median approximately six months ahead of onset. Within blood appeared most thyroid clonotypes that had expanded above 0.001.

TCR beta CDR3 sequences were amplified from RNA transcripts. HTBI primers drove first-round RT-PCR of the TCR CDR3. TCRdb called the multiplex PCR reads again in MiXCR, with one record for every CDR3 protein. The table has about 580,000 distinct CDR3 sequences, approximately 14% seen once. The CDR3 is made up of 20 amino acids. V dropped 0 bases and J dropped 0; count of bases not matched to a gene: 16. Per the germline V gene, CDR1 is GTSNPN and CDR2 is SVGIG (reference sequence). This clonotype was counted at least ten times. Its antigen is not known. Exclusion followed for patients with uncontrolled infection, other autoimmune disease, pregnancy or lactation.

Sequenced sample: blood. This receptor was taken from a woman in her twenties or thirties with Graves' hyperthyroidism that later progressed to Graves' ophthalmopathy. This chain links TRBV30 with TRBJ2-1, with 8 bases matching TRBD2. The CDR3 DNA reads TGTGCCTGGAGTGTTGGGACTAGTAAGACGTTTGGGGGCTCCTACAATGAGCAGTTCTTC. This sequence encodes CAWSVGTSKTFGGSYNEQFF.